The 2 T cell receptor beta chains given below trace back to one sample, sequenced in a study of cytomegalovirus exposure and HLA in healthy donors. The study ran its PCR with 60 Vbeta and 13 Jbeta primers. Measured with immunoSEQ multiplex PCR; TCRdb has only the in-frame clones, and not every one. The sample records roughly 200,000 clones, 73% being singletons. The specimen was PBMCs. The receptor set was obtained from a woman under 40 in good health and CMV-seronegative.

This chain uses TRBV12-5 with TRBJ1-2; no definite D call. This CDR3 region has 17 residues. Germline lookup yields CDR1 LGHNT and CDR2 FRNRAP. Trimming shortened V by 3 bases and J by 4 bases, and 21 bases separated the two germline ends. The CDR3 DNA is TGTGCTAGTGGTTTCATCGATGGGCGGGCACCGACCTATGGCTACACCTTC. It is translated as CASGFIDGRAPTYGYTF.

This clone was recorded only once. The rearrangement links TRBV10-2 to TRBJ2-3; 11 bases are shared with TRBD2. J was trimmed by 4 bases and V by 6 bases; bases with no gene match: 6. This CDR3 has 15 amino acids. The germline V gene encodes CDR1 WSHSY and CDR2 SAAADI. DNA of the CDR3: TGCGCCAGCAGGACCGGGACTAGCGGTTCAGATACGCAGTATTTT. This codes for CASRTGTSGSDTQYF.